Listed below are T cell receptor beta chains from one sample, sequenced in a study of blood T cells in healthy people across ages. TCRdb reanalysed the 5' RACE reads using MiXCR and keeps one entry per CDR3 protein. The data show roughly 1,100,000 distinct CDR3 sequences, with under 30% seen just once and about 0.69% held by the top ten. The sample was also reused in another study, on T cells of mothers and their children.

The sample comprised blood. All receptors come from a girl aged 2 to 9 in good health. CDR3s leave out the opening cysteine and the closing phenylalanine or tryptophan. Fields, in order: J gene, V gene, CDR3 protein.

j_call: TRBJ2-7; v_call: TRBV28; cdr3_aa: ASSDGADPLYEQY
j_call: TRBJ1-3; v_call: TRBV7-8; cdr3_aa: ASSLSVGTGNTIY
j_call: TRBJ2-1; v_call: TRBV10-1; cdr3_aa: ASSGVDSLGNNEQF
j_call: TRBJ2-7; v_call: TRBV7-2; cdr3_aa: ASSLLFGTGLDEQY
j_call: TRBJ1-2; v_call: TRBV7-9; cdr3_aa: ASSPGQNLPYGYT
j_call: TRBJ1-1; v_call: TRBV19; cdr3_aa: ASSPKRTGLTEAF
j_call: TRBJ2-4; v_call: TRBV29-1; cdr3_aa: SGTGGSEAKNIQY
j_call: TRBJ2-1; v_call: TRBV29-1; cdr3_aa: SVSGPVYNEQF
j_call: TRBJ2-5; v_call: TRBV4-3; cdr3_aa: ASSQVFVIETSGVQETQY
j_call: TRBJ2-1; v_call: TRBV9; cdr3_aa: ASSAGGRGDEQF
j_call: TRBJ2-5; v_call: TRBV20-1; cdr3_aa: SARNTGGGQETQY
j_call: TRBJ2-5; v_call: TRBV5-1; cdr3_aa: ASSRGLAGGPVQETQY
j_call: TRBJ1-2; v_call: TRBV12-3/TRBV12-4; cdr3_aa: ASRPITAPSSYGYT
j_call: TRBJ2-1; v_call: TRBV7-3; cdr3_aa: ASSLSLPPAYNEQF
j_call: TRBJ2-7; v_call: TRBV29-1; cdr3_aa: SVARQVSYEQY
j_call: TRBJ1-4; v_call: TRBV7-6; cdr3_aa: ASSLEGFKGKLF
j_call: NA; v_call: TRBV20-1; cdr3_aa: SARDLVTSSYEQY
j_call: TRBJ2-5; v_call: TRBV7-9; cdr3_aa: ASSHGINQETQY
j_call: NA; v_call: TRBV20-1; cdr3_aa: SAGSNEQY
j_call: TRBJ2-7; v_call: TRBV4-3; cdr3_aa: ASSQSPREYEQY
j_call: TRBJ1-2; v_call: TRBV5-5; cdr3_aa: ASSRRGRDSNCGYT
j_call: TRBJ2-5; v_call: TRBV20-1; cdr3_aa: SASPPAPQGDQETQY
j_call: TRBJ1-5; v_call: TRBV4-1; cdr3_aa: ASSPRGEQPQH
j_call: TRBJ2-3; v_call: TRBV7-2; cdr3_aa: ASSLMNTDTQY
j_call: TRBJ1-2; v_call: TRBV27; cdr3_aa: ASSPRGGGGYGYT
j_call: TRBJ2-1; v_call: TRBV12-3/TRBV12-4; cdr3_aa: ASSPRTSGTIMRGIEQF
j_call: TRBJ1-1; v_call: TRBV12-3/TRBV12-4; cdr3_aa: ASSSGPGLL
j_call: TRBJ2-5; v_call: TRBV27; cdr3_aa: ASARTSGYQEAQY
j_call: TRBJ1-1; v_call: TRBV5-1; cdr3_aa: ASSLGSGGTEAF
j_call: TRBJ2-7; v_call: TRBV29-1; cdr3_aa: SVEQDTTYEQY
j_call: TRBJ1-1; v_call: TRBV2; cdr3_aa: ASSDPRNTEAF
j_call: TRBJ2-7; v_call: TRBV6-1; cdr3_aa: ASSESGGIYEQY
j_call: TRBJ2-7; v_call: TRBV2; cdr3_aa: ASSDFLDRGEQY
j_call: TRBJ1-1; v_call: TRBV9; cdr3_aa: ASSKEGTMNTEAF
j_call: TRBJ1-4; v_call: TRBV15; cdr3_aa: ATSRDQGLGEKLF
j_call: TRBJ2-1; v_call: TRBV11-2; cdr3_aa: ASSPLDNEQF
j_call: TRBJ2-1; v_call: TRBV6-1; cdr3_aa: ASTELYLNEQF
j_call: TRBJ2-7; v_call: TRBV7-9; cdr3_aa: ASAPRGGSYEQY
j_call: TRBJ2-3; v_call: TRBV7-8; cdr3_aa: ASSQSSEADTQY
j_call: NA; v_call: TRBV3-1; cdr3_aa: ASSQEVAIKQF
j_call: TRBJ2-3; v_call: TRBV4-2; cdr3_aa: ASSQDWGLRFTTDTQY
j_call: TRBJ2-6; v_call: TRBV28; cdr3_aa: ASAPGGYGSGANVLT
j_call: TRBJ2-7; v_call: TRBV28; cdr3_aa: ASSYGGRTYEQY
j_call: TRBJ2-1; v_call: TRBV10-1; cdr3_aa: ASSTTVSSGGYNEQF
j_call: TRBJ2-7; v_call: TRBV29-1; cdr3_aa: SVGRMVPAGSTYEQY
j_call: TRBJ1-1; v_call: TRBV11-3; cdr3_aa: ASSVTRLDRVTEAF
j_call: TRBJ2-7; v_call: TRBV19; cdr3_aa: ASSHRGEQY
j_call: TRBJ2-3; v_call: TRBV24-1; cdr3_aa: ATSDLVASGFTDTQY
j_call: TRBJ1-6; v_call: TRBV6-4; cdr3_aa: ASSDHTGDEDNSYNSPLH
j_call: TRBJ2-6; v_call: TRBV6-1; cdr3_aa: ASRESGHGANVLT
j_call: TRBJ1-1; v_call: TRBV27; cdr3_aa: ASTLSGGHLNTEAF